The clone carrying this TCR beta chain showed up many times. The antigen is not known. Every naive CD8 library was made from between about 18,000 and 1,100,000 sorted cells with 10%, 30% or 50% RNA. For naive CD8 T cells, sorting used the CD8+CD4-CCR7+CD45RA+ phenotype. TCRdb re-analysed the PCR reads in MiXCR, keeping a single row per CDR3 protein. The table has approximately 590,000 distinct CDR3 sequences, roughly 23% seen once. The J segment lost 5 bases and the V segment lost 3 bases, leaving 11 bases of the junction unmatched. Germline CDR1 SGDLS, CDR2 YYNGEE. The CDR3 covers 17 residues. The data originate from a study of molecular identifiers for immune sequencing clone quantification. Study overall: In replicates, the authors split RNA from roughly 18,000 or 92,000 naive CD8 cells five ways and sequenced four.

Study-wide results and limits: A shared barcode on identical TCR molecules could lead to underestimated sizes for highly expanded clones.

The sequence was collected from a human donor in good health. Some libraries in this study had Jurkat cell RNA spiked in. Material for sequencing was naive CD8+ T cells from blood, with Jurkat cell RNA spiked in. Subset given: FACS-sorted CD8+CD4-CCR7+CD45RA+ naive T cells. This chain links TRBV9 with TRBJ2-2; 9 bases fit TRBD2. The CDR3 here is CASSAPLSGGYTGELFF. The CDR3 bases are TGTGCCAGCAGCGCCCCCCTGAGCGGGGGGTATACCGGGGAGCTGTTTTTT.